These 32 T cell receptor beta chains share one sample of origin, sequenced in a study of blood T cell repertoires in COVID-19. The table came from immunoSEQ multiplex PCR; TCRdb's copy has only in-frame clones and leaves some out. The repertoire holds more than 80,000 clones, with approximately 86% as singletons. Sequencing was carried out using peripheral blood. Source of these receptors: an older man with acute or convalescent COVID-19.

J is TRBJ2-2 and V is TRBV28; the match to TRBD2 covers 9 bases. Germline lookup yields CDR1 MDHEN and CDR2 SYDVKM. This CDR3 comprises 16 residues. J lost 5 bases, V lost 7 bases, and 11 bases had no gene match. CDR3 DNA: TGTGCCAGCACCAGGCCGGGACTAGCTAGTACCGGGGAGCTGTTTTTT. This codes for CASTRPGLASTGELFF.

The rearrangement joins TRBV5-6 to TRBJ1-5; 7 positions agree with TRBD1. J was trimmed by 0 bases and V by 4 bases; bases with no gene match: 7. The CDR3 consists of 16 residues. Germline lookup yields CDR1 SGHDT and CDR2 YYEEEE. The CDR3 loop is CASSRGGTASNQPQHF. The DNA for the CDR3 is TGTGCCAGCAGCCGAGGAGGGACAGCTAGCAATCAGCCCCAGCATTTT.

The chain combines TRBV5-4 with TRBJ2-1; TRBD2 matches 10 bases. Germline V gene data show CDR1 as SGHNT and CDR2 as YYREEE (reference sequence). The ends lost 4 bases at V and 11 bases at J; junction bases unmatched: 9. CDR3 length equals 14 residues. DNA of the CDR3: TGTGCCAGCAGCGCCTGGACTAGCGGAGCGAAGCAGTTCTTC. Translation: CASSAWTSGAKQFF. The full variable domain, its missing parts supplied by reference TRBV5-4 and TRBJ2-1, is ETGVTQSPTHLIKTRGQQVTLRCSSQSGHNTVSWYQQALGQGPQFIFQYYREEENGRGNFPPRFSGLQFPNYSSELNVNALELDDSALYLCASSAWTSGAKQFFGPGTRLTVL.

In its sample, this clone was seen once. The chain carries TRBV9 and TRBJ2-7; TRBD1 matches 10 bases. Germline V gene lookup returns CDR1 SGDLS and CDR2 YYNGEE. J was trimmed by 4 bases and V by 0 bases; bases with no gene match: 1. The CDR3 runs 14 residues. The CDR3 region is CASSVGDRGYEQYF. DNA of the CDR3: TGTGCCAGCAGCGTAGGGGACAGGGGTTACGAGCAGTACTTC.

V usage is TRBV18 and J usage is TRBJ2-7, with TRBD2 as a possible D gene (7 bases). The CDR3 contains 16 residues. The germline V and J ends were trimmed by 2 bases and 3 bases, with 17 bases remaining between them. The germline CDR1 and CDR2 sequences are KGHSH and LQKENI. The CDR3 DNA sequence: TGTGCCAGCTCACCATGGGGGGGGGCTAGCAACTACGAGCAGTACTTC. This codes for CASSPWGGASNYEQYF.

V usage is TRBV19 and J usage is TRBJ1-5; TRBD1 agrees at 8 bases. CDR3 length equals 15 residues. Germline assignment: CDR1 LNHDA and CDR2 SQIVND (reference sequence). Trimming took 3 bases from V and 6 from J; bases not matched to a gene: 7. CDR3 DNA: TGTGCCAGTAGTATTAACAGGGGGAACCGTCAGCCCCAGCATTTT. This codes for CASSINRGNRQPQHF.

DNA of the CDR3: TGTGCCAGCAGCAAGAGTGAAGGGGCTTCTAATCAGCCCCAGCATTTT. The encoded protein is CASSKSEGASNQPQHF. The rearrangement uses TRBV21-1 and TRBJ1-5; TRBD1 is the table's D call and was not checked against the DNA. TRBV21-1 is a listed pseudogene. The CDR3 has 16 residues.

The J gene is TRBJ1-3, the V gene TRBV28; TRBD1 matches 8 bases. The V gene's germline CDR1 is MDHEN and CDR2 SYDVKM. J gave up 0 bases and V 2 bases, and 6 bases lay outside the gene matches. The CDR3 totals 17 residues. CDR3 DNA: TGTGCCAGCAGTTTAGCTGGACAGGGCAGCTCTGGAAACACCATATATTTT. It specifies CASSLAGQGSSGNTIYF.

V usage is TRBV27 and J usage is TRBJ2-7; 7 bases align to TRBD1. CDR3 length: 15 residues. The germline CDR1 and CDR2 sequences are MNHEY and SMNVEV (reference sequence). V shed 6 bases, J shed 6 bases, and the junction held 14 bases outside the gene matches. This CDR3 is CASRRDRALQSEQYF. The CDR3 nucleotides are TGTGCCAGCAGACGTGACAGGGCTCTACAATCCGAGCAGTACTTC.

Here the CDR3 DNA reads TGTGCCAGCTCTCCGGGAGGGGGTAACAATGAGCAGTTCTTC. This sequence encodes CASSPGGGNNEQFF. The gene calls are TRBV7-2 and TRBJ2-1, with TRBD2 identical over 8 bases. The germline gives CDR1 SGHTA, CDR2 FQGNSA. Trimming removed 8 bases from V and 5 bases from J; junction bases left unmatched: 8. The CDR3 covers 14 residues.

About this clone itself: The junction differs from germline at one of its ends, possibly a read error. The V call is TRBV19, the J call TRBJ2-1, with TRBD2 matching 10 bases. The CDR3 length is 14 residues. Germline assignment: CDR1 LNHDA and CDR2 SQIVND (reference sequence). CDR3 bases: TGTGCCAGTAGGATAGCGGGAGGACGGAATGAGCAGTTCTTC. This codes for CASRIAGGRNEQFF.

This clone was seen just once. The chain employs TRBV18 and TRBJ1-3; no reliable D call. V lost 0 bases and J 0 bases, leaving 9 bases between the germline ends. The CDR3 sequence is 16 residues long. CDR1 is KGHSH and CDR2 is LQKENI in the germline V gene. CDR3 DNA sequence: TGTGCCAGCTCACCACCGCGAGCCCACTCTGGAAACACCATATATTTT. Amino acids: CASSPPRAHSGNTIYF.

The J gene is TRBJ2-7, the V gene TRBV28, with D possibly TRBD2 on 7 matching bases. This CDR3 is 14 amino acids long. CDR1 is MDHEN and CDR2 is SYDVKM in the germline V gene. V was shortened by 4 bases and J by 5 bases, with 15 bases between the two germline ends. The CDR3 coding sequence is TGTGCCAGCAGTTCTCCAAGGGGGAGGGACGAGCAGTACTTC. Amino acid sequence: CASSSPRGRDEQYF.

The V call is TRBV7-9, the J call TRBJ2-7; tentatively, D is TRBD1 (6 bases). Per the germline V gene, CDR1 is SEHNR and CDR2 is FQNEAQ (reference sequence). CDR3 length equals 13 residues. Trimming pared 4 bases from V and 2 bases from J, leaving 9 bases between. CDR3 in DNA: TGTGCCAGCAGCTCCGACAGGACCTACGAGCAGTACTTC. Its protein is CASSSDRTYEQYF.

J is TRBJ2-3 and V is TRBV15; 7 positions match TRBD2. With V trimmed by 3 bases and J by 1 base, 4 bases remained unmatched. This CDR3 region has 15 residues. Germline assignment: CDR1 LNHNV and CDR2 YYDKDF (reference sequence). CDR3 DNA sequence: TGTGCCACCAGCAGTGGGCTAGCGGGCACAGATACGCAGTATTTT. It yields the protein CATSSGLAGTDTQYF.

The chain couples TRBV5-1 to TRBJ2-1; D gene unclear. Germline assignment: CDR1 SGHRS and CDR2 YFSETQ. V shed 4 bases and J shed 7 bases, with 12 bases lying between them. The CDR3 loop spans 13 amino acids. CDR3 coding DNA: TGCGCCAGCAGCACCTTAACAGAAAATGAGCAGTTCTTC. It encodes CASSTLTENEQFF.

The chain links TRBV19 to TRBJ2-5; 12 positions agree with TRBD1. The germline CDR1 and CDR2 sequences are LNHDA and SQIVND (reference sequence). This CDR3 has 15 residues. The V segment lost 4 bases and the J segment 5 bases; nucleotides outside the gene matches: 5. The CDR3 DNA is TGTGCCAGTAGTACCGGGACAGGGGGCGGGGAGACCCAGTACTTC. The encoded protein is CASSTGTGGGETQYF.

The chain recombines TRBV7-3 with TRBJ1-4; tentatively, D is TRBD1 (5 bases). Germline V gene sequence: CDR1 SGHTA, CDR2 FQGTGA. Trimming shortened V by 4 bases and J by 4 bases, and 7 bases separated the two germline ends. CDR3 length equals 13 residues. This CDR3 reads CASSSQGNEKLFF. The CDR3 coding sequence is TGTGCCAGCAGCTCTCAGGGTAATGAAAAACTGTTTTTT.

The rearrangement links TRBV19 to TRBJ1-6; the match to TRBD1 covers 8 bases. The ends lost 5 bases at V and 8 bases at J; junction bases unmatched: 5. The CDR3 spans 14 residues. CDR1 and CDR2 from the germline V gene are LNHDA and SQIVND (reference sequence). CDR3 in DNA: TGTGCCAGTAGTTCCGGACAGGGTCATTCACCCCTCCACTTT. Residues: CASSSGQGHSPLHF.

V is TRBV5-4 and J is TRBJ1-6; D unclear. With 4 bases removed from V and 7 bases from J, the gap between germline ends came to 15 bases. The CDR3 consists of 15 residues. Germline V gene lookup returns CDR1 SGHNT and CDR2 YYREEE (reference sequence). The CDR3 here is CASSEGVARNSPLHF. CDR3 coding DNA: TGTGCCAGCAGCGAAGGAGTGGCCCGAAATTCACCCCTCCACTTT.

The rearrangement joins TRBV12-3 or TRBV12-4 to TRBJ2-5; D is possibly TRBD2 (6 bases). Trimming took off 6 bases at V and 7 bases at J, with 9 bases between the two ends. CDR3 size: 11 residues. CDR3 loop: CASSLGGTQYF. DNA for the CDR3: TGTGCCAGCAGCTTGGGAGGGACCCAGTACTTC.

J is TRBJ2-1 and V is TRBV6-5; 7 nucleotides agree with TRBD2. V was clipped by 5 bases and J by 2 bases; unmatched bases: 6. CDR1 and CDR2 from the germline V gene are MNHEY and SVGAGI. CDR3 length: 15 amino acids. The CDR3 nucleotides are TGTGCCAGCAGTATTCTAGCGGCCGCCTACAATGAGCAGTTCTTC. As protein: CASSILAAAYNEQFF.

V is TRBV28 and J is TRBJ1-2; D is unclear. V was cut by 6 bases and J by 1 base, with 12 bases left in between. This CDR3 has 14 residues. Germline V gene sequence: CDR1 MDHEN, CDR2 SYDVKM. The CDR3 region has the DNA TGTGCCAGCAGCCAGACCAGGCGTAACTATGGCTACACCTTC. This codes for CASSQTRRNYGYTF.

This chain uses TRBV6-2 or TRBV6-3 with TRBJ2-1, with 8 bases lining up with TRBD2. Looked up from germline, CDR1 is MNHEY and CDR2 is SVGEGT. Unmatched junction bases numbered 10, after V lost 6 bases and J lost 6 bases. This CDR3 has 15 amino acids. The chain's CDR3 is CASSGWREVGNEQFF. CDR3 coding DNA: TGTGCCAGCAGCGGTTGGCGGGAGGTTGGCAATGAGCAGTTCTTC.

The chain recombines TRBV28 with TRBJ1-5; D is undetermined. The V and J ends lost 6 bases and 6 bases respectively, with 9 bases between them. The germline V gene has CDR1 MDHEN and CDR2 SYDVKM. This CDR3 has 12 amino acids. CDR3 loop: CASSPSTQPQHF. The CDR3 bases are TGTGCCAGCAGCCCGAGTACTCAGCCCCAGCATTTT.

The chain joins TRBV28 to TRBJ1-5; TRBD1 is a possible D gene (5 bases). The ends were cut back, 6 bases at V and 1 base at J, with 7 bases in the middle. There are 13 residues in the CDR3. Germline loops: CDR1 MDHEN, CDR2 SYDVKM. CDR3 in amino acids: CASRDTSNQPQHF. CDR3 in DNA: TGTGCCAGCAGGGACACCAGCAATCAGCCCCAGCATTTT.

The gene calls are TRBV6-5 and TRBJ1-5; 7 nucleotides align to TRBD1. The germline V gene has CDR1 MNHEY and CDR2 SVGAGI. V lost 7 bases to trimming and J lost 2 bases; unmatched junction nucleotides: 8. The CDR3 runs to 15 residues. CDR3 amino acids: CASTKDRAGNQPQHF. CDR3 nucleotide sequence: TGTGCCAGCACCAAAGACAGGGCTGGCAATCAGCCCCAGCATTTT.

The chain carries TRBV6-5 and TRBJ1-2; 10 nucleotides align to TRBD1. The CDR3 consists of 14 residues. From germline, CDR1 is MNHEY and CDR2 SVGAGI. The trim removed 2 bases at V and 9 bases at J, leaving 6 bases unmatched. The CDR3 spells CASSYGQGGMSYTF. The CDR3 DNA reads TGTGCCAGCAGTTACGGACAGGGGGGGATGAGCTACACCTTC.

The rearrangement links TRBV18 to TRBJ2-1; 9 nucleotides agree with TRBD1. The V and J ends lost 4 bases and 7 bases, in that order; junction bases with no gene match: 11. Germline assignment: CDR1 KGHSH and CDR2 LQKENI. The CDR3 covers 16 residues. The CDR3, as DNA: TGTGCCAGCTCACTGTCAAGGACAGGGGCTTGGAATGAGCAGTTCTTC. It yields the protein CASSLSRTGAWNEQFF.

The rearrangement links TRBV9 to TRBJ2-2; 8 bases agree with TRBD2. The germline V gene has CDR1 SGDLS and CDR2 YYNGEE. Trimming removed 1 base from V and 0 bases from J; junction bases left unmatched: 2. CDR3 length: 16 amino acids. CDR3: CASSVRAGANTGELFF. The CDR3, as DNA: TGTGCCAGCAGCGTAAGAGCGGGGGCGAACACCGGGGAGCTGTTTTTT.

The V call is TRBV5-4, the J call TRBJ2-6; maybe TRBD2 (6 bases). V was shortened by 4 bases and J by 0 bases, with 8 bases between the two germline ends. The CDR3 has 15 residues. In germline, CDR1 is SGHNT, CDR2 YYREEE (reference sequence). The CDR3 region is CASSRGSSGANVLTF. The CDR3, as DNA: TGTGCCAGCAGCCGGGGGAGCTCTGGGGCCAACGTCCTGACTTTC.

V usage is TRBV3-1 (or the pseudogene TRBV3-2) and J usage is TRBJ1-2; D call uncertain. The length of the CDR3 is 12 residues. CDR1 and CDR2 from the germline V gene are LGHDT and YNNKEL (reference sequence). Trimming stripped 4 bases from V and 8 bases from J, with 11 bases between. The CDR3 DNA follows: TGTGCCAGCAGCCCCGGGCGGGAAGGCTACACCTTC. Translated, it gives CASSPGREGYTF.